The following is a T cell receptor (beta chain) sequence with its context. The donors gave bone marrow, and they were healthy. Germline CDR1 LGHNA, CDR2 YSLEER. CDR3 length equals 14 residues. Unmatched junction bases numbered 7, after V lost 4 bases and J lost 5 bases. This specimen belongs to a study of cytomegalovirus exposure and HLA in healthy donors. The primer mix had 60 Vbeta and 13 Jbeta primers. Measured with immunoSEQ multiplex PCR; TCRdb has only the in-frame clones, and not every one. The data hold 95,000 to 150,000 clones, with around 80% observed a single time. The chain links TRBV4-3 to TRBJ2-7; 8 positions agree with TRBD1. Material for sequencing was PBMCs. The receptor was isolated from a woman in her 30s in good health and CMV-seronegative. The CDR3 spells CASSRDPTGDEQYF. The DNA for the CDR3 is TGCGCCAGCAGCCGAGATCCGACAGGGGACGAGCAGTACTTC.